This T cell receptor beta chain is drawn from a study of blood T cell repertoires in COVID-19. Produced via immunoSEQ multiplex PCR; TCRdb's table is partial and in-frame only. The profile shows around 300,000 clones, 75% to 90% of them singletons. The CDR3 has 14 residues. V gave up 3 bases and J gave up 6 bases; unmatched junction bases: 5. CDR1 is LGHDT and CDR2 is YNNKEL in the germline V gene (reference sequence). This clone was seen once. The sequence derives from a woman aged 70 to 79 with acute or convalescent COVID-19. The rearrangement uses TRBV3-1 (or the pseudogene TRBV3-2) and TRBJ1-2, with 9 positions matching TRBD1. Sequenced input: peripheral blood. The CDR3 reads CASSQRTGENGYTF. Written as DNA, the CDR3 is TGTGCCAGCAGCCAGAGGACAGGGGAAAATGGCTACACCTTC.